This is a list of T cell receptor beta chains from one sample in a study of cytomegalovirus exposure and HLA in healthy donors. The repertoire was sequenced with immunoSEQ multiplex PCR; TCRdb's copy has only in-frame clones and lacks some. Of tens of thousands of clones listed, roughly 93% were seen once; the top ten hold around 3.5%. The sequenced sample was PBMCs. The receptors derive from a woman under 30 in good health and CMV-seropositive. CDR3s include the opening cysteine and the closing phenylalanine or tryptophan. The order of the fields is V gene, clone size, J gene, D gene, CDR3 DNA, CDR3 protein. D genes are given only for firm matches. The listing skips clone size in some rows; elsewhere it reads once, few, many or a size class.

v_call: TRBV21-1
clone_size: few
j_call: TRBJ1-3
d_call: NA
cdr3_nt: TGTGCCAGCAGCAAAGGACAGGGGGCTCACAACTCTGGAAACACCATATATTTT
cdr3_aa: CASSKGQGAHNSGNTIYF

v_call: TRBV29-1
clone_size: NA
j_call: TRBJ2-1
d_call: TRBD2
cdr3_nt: TGCAGCGTTGAACTAGCGGGAGTGTACAATGAGCAGTTCTTC
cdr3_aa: CSVELAGVYNEQFF

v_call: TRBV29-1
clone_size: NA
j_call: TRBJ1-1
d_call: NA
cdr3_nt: TGCAGTTTACAGGGTTCGAACACTGAAGCTTTCTTT
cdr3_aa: CSLQGSNTEAFF

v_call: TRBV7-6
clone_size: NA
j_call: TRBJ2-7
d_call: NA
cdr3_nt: TGTGCCAGCAGCTTAGCGCGGGCAGGGGCATACGAGCAGTACTTC
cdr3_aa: CASSLARAGAYEQYF

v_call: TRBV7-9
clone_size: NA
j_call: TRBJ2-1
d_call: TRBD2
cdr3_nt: TGTGCTATGACTAGCGGCTCCTACAATGAGCAGTTCTTC
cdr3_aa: CAMTSGSYNEQFF

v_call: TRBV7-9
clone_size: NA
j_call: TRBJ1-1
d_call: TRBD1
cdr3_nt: TGTGCCAGCAGATCAACAGCGGACAGGGGGACTGAAGCTTTCTTT
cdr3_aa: CASRSTADRGTEAFF

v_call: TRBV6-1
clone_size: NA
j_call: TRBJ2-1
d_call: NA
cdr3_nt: TGTGCCAGCAGTGAGGGTTTGAGGGCCGGGACGGGAGATGAGCAGTTCTTC
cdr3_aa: CASSEGLRAGTGDEQFF

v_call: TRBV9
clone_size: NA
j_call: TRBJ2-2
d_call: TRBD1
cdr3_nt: TGTGCCAGCAGCGAAGGGACAGGGGGCGACGACACCGGGGAGCTGTTTTTT
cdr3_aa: CASSEGTGGDDTGELFF

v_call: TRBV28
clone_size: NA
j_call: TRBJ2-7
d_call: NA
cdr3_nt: TGTGCCAGCAGCAGACGCTCCCAGGGCTACGAGCAGTACTTC
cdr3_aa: CASSRRSQGYEQYF

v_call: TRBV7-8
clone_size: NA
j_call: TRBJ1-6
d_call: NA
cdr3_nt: TGTGCCAGCAGCTTAAGTCATATGCGCTCCTATAATTCACCCCTCCACTTT
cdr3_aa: CASSLSHMRSYNSPLHF

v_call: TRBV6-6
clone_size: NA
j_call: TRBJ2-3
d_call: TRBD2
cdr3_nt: TGTGCCAGCAGTTATGCTAGCGGGAGCACAGATACGCAGTATTTT
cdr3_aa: CASSYASGSTDTQYF

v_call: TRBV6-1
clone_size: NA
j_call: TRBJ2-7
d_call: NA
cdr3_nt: TGTGCCAGCAGTTCCGGGACTCCTTCCTACGAGCAGTACTTC
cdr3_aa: CASSSGTPSYEQYF

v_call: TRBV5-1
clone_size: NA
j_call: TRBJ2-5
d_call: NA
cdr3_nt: TGCGCCAGCAGCTTGCAGGGCCAAGAGACCCAGTACTTC
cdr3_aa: CASSLQGQETQYF

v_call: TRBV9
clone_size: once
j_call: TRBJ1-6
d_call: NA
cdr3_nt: TGTGCCAGCAGCGTGGCAGGGGTCGGGAATTCACCCCTCCACTTT
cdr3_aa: CASSVAGVGNSPLHF

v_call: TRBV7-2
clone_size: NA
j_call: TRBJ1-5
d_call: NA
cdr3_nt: TGTGCCAGCAGCTTATCAGGCTATAGCAATCAGCCCCAGCATTTT
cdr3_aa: CASSLSGYSNQPQHF

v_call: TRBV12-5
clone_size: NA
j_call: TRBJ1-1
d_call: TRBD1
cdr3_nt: TGTGCTAGTGGCGCGGTTGGGACAGGGAGTATGAACACTGAAGCTTTCTTT
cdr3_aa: CASGAVGTGSMNTEAFF

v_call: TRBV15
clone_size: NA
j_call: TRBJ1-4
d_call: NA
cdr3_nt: TGTGCCACCAAACTCGGCGTCGGAGGAGACAATGAAAAACTGTTTTTT
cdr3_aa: CATKLGVGGDNEKLFF

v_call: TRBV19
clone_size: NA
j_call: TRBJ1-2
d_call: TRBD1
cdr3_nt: TGTGCCAGTAGTAAACACAGGGGTCGGAAAATCGAATATGGCTACACCTTC
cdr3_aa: CASSKHRGRKIEYGYTF

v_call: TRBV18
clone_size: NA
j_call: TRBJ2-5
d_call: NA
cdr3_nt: TGTGCCAGCTCACCAACCGGGGATCGACTGACGCTACAAGAGACCCAGTACTTC
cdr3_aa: CASSPTGDRLTLQETQYF

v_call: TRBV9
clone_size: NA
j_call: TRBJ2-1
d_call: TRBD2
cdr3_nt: TGTGCCAGCAGCGTAGAAGCGGGGGGTTACAATGAGCAGTTCTTC
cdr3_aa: CASSVEAGGYNEQFF

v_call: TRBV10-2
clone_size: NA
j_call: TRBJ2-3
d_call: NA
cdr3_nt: TGCGCCAGCAGCATCGTCGGAGATACGCAGTATTTT
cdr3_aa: CASSIVGDTQYF

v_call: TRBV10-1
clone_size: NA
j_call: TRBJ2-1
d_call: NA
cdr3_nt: TGCGCCAGCAGTGAGCAGGGACACCCGACCATGCAGTTCTTC
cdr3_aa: CASSEQGHPTMQFF

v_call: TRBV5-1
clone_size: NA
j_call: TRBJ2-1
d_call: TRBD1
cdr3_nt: TGCGCCAGCAGCGGAACCGGGACAGGGAGGTACAATGAGCAGTTCTTC
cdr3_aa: CASSGTGTGRYNEQFF

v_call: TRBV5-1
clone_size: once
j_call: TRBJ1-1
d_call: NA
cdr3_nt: TGCGCCAGCAGCCCGAAGGTCGGGGGTGTCGCTGAAGCTTTCTTT
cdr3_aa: CASSPKVGGVAEAFF

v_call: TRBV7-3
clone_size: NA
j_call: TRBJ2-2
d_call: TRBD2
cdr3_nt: TGTGCCAGCAGCCGACTAGCGGGAGGGAACACCGGGGAGCTGTTTTTT
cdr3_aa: CASSRLAGGNTGELFF

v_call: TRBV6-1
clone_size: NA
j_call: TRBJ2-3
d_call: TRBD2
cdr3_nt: TGTGCCAGCAGTGACCAACCGGGGGGAACCACAGATACGCAGTATTTT
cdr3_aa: CASSDQPGGTTDTQYF

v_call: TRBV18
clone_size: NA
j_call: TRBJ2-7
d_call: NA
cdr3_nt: TGTGCCAGCTCAGCATCAGGGCAGGAGCAGTACTTC
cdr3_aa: CASSASGQEQYF

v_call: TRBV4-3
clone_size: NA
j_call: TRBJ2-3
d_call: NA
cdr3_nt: TGCGCCAGCAGCCAAAAAGGAGGCGACCGTATTAGCACAGATACGCAGTATTTT
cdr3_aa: CASSQKGGDRISTDTQYF

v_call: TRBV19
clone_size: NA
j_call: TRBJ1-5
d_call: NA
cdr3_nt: TGTGCCAGTAGTATAGATCCAAATCAGCCCCAGCATTTT
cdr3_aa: CASSIDPNQPQHF

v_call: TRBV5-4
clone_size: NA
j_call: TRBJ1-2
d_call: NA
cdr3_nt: TGTGCCAGCAGCTTGGGACGGCAGGGGAATGGCTACACCTTC
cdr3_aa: CASSLGRQGNGYTF

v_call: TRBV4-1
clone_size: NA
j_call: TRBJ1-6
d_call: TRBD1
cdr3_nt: TGCGCCAGCAGCCAATCACAGGGGCTCAGCTCCTATAATTCACCCCTCCACTTT
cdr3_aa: CASSQSQGLSSYNSPLHF

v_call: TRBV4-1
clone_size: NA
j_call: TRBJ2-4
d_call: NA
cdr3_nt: TGCGCCAGCAGTCCAGGGATGGGCAAAAACATTCAGTACTTC
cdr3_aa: CASSPGMGKNIQYF

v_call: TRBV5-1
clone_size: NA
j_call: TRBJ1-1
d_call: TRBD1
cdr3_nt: TGCGCCAGCAGCTTGGGTGGGACAGGGGCTGAAGCTTTCTTT
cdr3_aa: CASSLGGTGAEAFF

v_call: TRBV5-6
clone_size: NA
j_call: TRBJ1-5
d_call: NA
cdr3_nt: TGTGCCAGCAGCAAGTACAGGTCGTATCAGCCCCAGCATTTT
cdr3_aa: CASSKYRSYQPQHF

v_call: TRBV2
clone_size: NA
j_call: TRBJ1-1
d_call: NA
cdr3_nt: TGTGCCAGCAGGTACAGGGTCACTGAAGCTTTCTTT
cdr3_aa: CASRYRVTEAFF

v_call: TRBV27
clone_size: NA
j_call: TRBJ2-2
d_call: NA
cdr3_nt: TGTGCCAGCAGCCCTAACACCGGGGAGCTGTTTTTT
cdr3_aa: CASSPNTGELFF

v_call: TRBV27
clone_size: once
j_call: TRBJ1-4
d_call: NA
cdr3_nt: TGTGCCAGCAGACCTTGGGGAGGGGCGAAGGATGAAAAACTGTTTTTT
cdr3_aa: CASRPWGGAKDEKLFF

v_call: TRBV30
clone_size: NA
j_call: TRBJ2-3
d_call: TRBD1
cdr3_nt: TGTGCCTGGAGCGTGGGGACAGGGGGCACAGATACGCAGTATTTT
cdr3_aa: CAWSVGTGGTDTQYF

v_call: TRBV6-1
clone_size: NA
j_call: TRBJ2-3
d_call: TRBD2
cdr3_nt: TGTGCCAGCAGATCAGGGAGGGCGGAAGATACGCAGTATTTT
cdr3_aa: CASRSGRAEDTQYF

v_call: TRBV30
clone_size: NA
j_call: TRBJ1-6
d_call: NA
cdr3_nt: TGTGCCTGGAGTGTATCTCAGAATAATTCACCCCTCCACTTT
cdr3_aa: CAWSVSQNNSPLHF

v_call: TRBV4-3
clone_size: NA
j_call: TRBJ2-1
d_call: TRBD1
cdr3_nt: TGCGCCAGCAGACAAGGCACAGGGGGCTACAATGAGCAGTTCTTC
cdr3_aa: CASRQGTGGYNEQFF

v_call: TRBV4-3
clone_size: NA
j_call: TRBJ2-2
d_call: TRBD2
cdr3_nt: TGCGCCAGCAGAACGAGCGGGAGGGGGACCGGGGAGCTGTTTTTT
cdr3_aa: CASRTSGRGTGELFF

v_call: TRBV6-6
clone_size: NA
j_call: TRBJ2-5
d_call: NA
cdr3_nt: TGTGCCAGCAGCGACGCGGGTGAGGAGACCCAGTACTTC
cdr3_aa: CASSDAGEETQYF

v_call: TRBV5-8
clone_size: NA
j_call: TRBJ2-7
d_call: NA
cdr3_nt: TGTGCCAGCAGCGTAGTAAACAGGGTCTCGTCGACAGGCGAGCAGTACTTC
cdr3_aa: CASSVVNRVSSTGEQYF

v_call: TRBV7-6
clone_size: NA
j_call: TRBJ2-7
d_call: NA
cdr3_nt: TGTGCCAGCAGCTTAGAAGACAGCTACGAGCAGTACTTC
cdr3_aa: CASSLEDSYEQYF

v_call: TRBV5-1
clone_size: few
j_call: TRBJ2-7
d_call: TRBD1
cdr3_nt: TGCGCCAGCAGAGGACAGGGGCCCACGGTCGAGCAGTACTTC
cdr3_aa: CASRGQGPTVEQYF

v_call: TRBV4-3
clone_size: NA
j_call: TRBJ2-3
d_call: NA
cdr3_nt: TGCGCCAGCAGCCAAGAGATGGCCAGCACAGATACGCAGTATTTT
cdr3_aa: CASSQEMASTDTQYF

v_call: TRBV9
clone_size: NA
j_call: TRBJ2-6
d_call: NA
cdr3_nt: TGTGCCAGCAGCGTAGGCCCCGCGTCCGGGCGGGGGCTCTCTGGGGCCAACGTCCTGACTTTC
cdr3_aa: CASSVGPASGRGLSGANVLTF

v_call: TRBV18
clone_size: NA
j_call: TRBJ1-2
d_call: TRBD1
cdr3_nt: TGTGCCAGCTCACACAGGGGAGACTATGGCTACACCTTC
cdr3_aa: CASSHRGDYGYTF

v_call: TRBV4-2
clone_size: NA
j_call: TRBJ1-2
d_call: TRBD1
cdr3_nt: TGTGCCAGCAGCCAAGCTATTGGACAGGGGGCGAAAGGCTACACCTTC
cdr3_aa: CASSQAIGQGAKGYTF

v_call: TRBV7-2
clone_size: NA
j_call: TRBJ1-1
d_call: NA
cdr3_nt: TGTGCCAGCAGCCGGGATCAACTCACTGAAGCTTTCTTT
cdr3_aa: CASSRDQLTEAFF

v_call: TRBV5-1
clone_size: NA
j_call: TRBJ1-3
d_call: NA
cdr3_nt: TGCGCCAGCAGCTTCGGGGGGGTATCTGGAAACACCATATATTTT
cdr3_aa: CASSFGGVSGNTIYF

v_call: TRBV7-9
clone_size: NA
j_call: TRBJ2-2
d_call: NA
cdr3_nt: TGTGCCAGCAGCTTGGCTTCAGGGGACACCGGGGAGCTGTTTTTT
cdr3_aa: CASSLASGDTGELFF

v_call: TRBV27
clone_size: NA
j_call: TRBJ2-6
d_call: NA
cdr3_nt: TGTGCCAGCAGTTTATCCACCCCCGGGGCTGGGGCCAACGTCCTGACTTTC
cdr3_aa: CASSLSTPGAGANVLTF

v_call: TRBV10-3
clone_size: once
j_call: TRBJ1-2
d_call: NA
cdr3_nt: TGTGCCATCAGTGACTTGACAGAGAACTATGGCTACACCTTC
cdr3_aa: CAISDLTENYGYTF

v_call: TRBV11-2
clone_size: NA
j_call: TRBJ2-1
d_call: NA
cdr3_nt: TGTGCCAGCAGCAAGATATCGGTTGAGCAGTTCTTC
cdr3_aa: CASSKISVEQFF

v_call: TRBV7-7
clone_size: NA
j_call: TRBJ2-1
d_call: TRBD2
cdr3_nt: TGTGCTAGCAGCCGAACGGGGGGGGCCTACAATGAGCAGTTCTTC
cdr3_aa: CASSRTGGAYNEQFF